The clone carrying this TCR beta chain was seen only a few times. Antigen specificity is unknown. Method: immunoSEQ multiplex PCR; TCRdb's copy keeps in-frame clones and lacks some. The sample includes about 150,000 clones, 85% to 95% of them seen just once. This sample is drawn from a study of T cell responses to AZD1222 COVID-19 vaccine. Findings of the study overall: CD4 TCRs covered the whole spike, strongest at regions 160-218 and 743-854. White British donors predominated, females outnumbered males, and clonal diversity was possibly underestimated. Repertoires were sampled only after the peak T cell response. Recipients of AZD1222 seropositive at baseline numbered only 5 or 6.

V was cut by 0 bases and J by 6 bases, with 4 bases left in between. This CDR3 comprises 11 residues. CDR1 SGHDT and CDR2 YYEEEE come from the germline V gene. The sequencing used peripheral blood, collected on day 0 of AZD1222 vaccination. The chain employs TRBV5-6 and TRBJ2-7; D is unclear. The receptor was derived from an adult in good health. DNA for the CDR3: TGTGCCAGCAGCTTGGGCCCCGAGCAGTACTTC. Translating it yields CASSLGPEQYF.